This TCR beta chain emerged from a study of early T cells in non-severe SARS-CoV-2 infection. About the study: The study sequenced bulk RNA from unsorted whole blood, with chains unpaired.

Study-wide results and limits: A preference for anti-spike CD8 responses marked VDJdb matching, which missed private and CD4 specificities.

Ten or more counts support this clonotype. Its antigen is still unknown. From the 5' RACE reads, TCRdb called clonotypes with MiXCR, one entry per CDR3 protein. The sample lists some 76,000 distinct CDR3 sequences; roughly an eighth were seen once. V lost 7 bases, J lost 5 bases, and 20 bases lay in between. This CDR3 is built from 15 residues. The sequence was collected from an adult who was a healthcare worker with PCR-confirmed SARS-CoV-2 infection or an uninfected control (not recorded which). The sequenced sample was whole blood. J is TRBJ1-1 and V is TRBV12-3 or TRBV12-4; D unresolved. Here the CDR3 reads CASTPTSPGRTEAFF. The CDR3 DNA reads TGTGCCAGCACCCCGACATCCCCCGGTAGGACTGAAGCTTTCTTT.